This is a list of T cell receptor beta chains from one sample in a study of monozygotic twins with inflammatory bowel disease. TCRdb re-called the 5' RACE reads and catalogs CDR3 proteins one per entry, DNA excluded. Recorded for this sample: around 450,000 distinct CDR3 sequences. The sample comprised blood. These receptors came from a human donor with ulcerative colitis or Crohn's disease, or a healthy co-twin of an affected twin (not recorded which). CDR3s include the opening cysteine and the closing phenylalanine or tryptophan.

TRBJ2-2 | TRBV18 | CASSPLRGAGELFF
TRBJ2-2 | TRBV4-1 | CASSPQVTGELFF
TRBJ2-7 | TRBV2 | CASRKGDSSYEQYF
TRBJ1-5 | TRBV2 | CASTIGTGKYQPQHF
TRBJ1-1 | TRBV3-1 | CASSQATDRTQAFF
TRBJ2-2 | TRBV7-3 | CASSFSPAPGELFF
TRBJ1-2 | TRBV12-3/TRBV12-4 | CASSLEGAQGYTF
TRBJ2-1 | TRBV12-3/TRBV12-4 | CASSSALGYNEQFF
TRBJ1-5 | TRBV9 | CASSGGRDEQPQHF
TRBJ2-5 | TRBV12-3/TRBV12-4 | CASSLASPGLAGQETQYF
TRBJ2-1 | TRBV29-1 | CSVRVGGFYEQFF
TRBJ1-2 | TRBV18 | CASSPVSGHLNYGYTF
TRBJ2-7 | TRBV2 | CASSEPREAAYEQYF
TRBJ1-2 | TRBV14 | CASSQDPTGDRAYGYTF
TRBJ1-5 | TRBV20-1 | CSALRGGFGQPQHF
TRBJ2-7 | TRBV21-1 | CASSSSQVHRFPFEQYF
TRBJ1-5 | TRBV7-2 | CASSQTSGFGANQPQHF
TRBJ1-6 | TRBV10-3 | CAISFQGGGDSPLHF
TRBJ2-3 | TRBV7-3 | CASSPQAGGPDTQYF
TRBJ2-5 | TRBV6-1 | CASSFQGGRETQYF
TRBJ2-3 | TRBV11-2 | CASSLVAGVDTQYF
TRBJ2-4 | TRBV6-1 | CASSQPGDWGNIQYF
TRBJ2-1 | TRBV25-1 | CASSRTGGLSYNEQFF
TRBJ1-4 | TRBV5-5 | CASSSVLGRGRNEKLFF
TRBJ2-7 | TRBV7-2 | CASSSQGTLIYEQYF
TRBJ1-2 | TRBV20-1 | CSAPDFYGYTF
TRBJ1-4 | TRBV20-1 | CSAKLSGTLGEKLFF
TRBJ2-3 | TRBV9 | CASSPLPSGAGTDTQYF
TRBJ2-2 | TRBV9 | CASSGRTGSNTGELFF
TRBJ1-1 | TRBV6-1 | CASSGQGASTEAFF
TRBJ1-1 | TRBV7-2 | CASSRQGRSEAFF
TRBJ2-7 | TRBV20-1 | CSAREGQGAYEQYF
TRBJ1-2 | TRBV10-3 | CAISESVRVEGYTF
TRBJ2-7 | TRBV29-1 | CSVILGQGDEQYF
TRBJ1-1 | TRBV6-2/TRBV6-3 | CASSYGGAVTEAFF
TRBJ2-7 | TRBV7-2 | CASSVSGTGSYEQYF
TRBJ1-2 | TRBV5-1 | CASSLEAGINYGYTF
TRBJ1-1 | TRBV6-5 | CASSQTRDTEAFF
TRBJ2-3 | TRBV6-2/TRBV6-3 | CASSYLAGGTDTQYF
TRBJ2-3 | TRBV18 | CASSPMAGTDTQYF
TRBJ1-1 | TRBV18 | CASSPWGGSTEAFF
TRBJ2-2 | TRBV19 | CASSIDGFGTGELFF
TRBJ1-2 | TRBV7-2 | CASSLVKGVVGYTF
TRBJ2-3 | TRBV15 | CATSRAQASSTDTQYF
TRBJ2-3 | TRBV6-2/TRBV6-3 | CASSYGLAGSTDTQYF
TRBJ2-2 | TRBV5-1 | CASGQGTWNTGELFF
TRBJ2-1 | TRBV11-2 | CASSFNRGEQFF
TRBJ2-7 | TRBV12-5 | CASGPQGGVIYEQYF
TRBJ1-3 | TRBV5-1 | CASSGGNFSGNTIYF
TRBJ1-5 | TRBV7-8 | CASSPGTGVLQPQHF
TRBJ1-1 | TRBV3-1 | CASSPIGLNTEAFF
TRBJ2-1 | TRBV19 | CASSRATSSYNEQFF
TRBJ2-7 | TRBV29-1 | CSVAGTRHAEQYF
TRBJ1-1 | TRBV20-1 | CSAIGGGPGTEAFF
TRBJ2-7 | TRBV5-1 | CASSLDNSYEQYF
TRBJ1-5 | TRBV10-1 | CASNLLRDWVHWPQHF
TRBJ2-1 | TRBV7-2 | CASSLMAGKTGNEQFF